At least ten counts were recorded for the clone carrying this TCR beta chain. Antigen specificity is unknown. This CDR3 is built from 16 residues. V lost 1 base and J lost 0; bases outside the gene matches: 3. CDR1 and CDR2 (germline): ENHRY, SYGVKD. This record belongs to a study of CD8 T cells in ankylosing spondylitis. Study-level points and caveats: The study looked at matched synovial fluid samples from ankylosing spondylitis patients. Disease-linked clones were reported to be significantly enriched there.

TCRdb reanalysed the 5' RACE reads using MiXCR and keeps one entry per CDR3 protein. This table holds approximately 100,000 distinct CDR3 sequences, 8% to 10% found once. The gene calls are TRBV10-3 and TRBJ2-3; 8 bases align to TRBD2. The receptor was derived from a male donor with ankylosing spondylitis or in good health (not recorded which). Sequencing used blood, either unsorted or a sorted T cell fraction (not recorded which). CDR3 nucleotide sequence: TGTGCCATCAGTGAGTTATCTAGCGGGAGCACAGATACGCAGTATTTT. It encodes CAISELSSGSTDTQYF.